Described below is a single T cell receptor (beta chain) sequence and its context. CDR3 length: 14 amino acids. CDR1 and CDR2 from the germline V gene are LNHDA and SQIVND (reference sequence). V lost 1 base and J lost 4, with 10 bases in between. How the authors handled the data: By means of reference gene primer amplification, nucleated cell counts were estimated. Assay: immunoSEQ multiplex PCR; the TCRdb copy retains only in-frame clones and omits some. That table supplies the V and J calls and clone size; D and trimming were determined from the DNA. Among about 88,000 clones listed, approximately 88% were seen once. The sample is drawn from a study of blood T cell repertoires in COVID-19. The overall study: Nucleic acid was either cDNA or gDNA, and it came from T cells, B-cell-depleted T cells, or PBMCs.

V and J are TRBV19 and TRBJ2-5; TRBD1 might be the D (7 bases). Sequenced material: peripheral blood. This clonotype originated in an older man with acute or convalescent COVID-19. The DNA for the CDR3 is TGTGCCAGTAGTATAGGGCAGGGGGGAGAGACCCAGTACTTC. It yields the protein CASSIGQGGETQYF. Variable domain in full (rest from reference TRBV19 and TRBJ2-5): DGGITQSPKYLFRKEGQNVTLSCEQNLNHDAMYWYRQDPGQGLRLIYYSQIVNDFQKGDIAEGYSVSREKKESFPLTVTSAQKNPTAFYLCASSIGQGGETQYFGPGTRLLVL.